This TCR beta chain was captured by sequencing in a study of identical twins. Study-wide results and limits: Conclusions rested on cross-sectional statistics rather than following the same donors.

Per the germline V gene, CDR1 is SEHNR and CDR2 is FQNEAQ (reference sequence). Deletions cut 5 bases from V and 2 bases from J, with 8 bases between. The CDR3 sequence is 13 residues long. From the 5' RACE reads, TCRdb called clonotypes with MiXCR, one entry per CDR3 protein. Here the sample spans about 240,000 distinct CDR3 sequences, more than 9.5% being singletons. About this clonotype itself: No antigen is known for it.

This sample also belongs to another study, concerning yellow fever vaccine responses in identical twins. From that report: As reported, the vaccine T cell response of twins seemed partly convergent and partly personalized.

Material: memory (CD45RO+) T cells sorted from blood. The receptor comes from a woman aged 18-29 years in good health. The genes are TRBV7-9 and TRBJ2-3, with unresolved D. CDR3 amino acids: CASSARATDTQYF. The CDR3 nucleotides read TGTGCCAGCAGCGCTCGGGCCACAGATACGCAGTATTTT.